These T cell receptor beta chains were read from a single sample in a study of T cell clonotyping in hematopoietic cell transplantation. Sequencing was performed with immunoSEQ multiplex PCR; in TCRdb, only in-frame clones are kept and a portion is missing. The data show about 41,000 clones, with roughly 80% seen just once and around 5.3% held by the top ten. The starting material was peripheral blood mononuclear cells, obtained before stem cell transplant. The receptors come from a man in his fifties or sixties with myelodysplastic syndrome. Some clones in this sample may be carry-over from other donors' samples. Each CDR3 is given with its conserved first and last residue. D genes are given only for firm matches. The size entry is marked missing in some rows and otherwise reads once, few, many or a size class.

size: .; D: .; J: TRBJ1-2; V: TRBV27; DNA: TGTGCCAGCAGTTTGGAGGGTGGGTATGGCTACACCTTC; CDR3: CASSLEGGYGYTF
size: .; D: .; J: TRBJ2-7; V: TRBV7-8; DNA: TGTGCCAGCAGCTTACTAGTCTCCTACGAGCAGTACTTC; CDR3: CASSLLVSYEQYF
size: .; D: .; J: TRBJ2-1; V: TRBV6-5; DNA: TGTGCCAGCAGTTACAAGCAGGGTCCGAATGAGCAGTTCTTC; CDR3: CASSYKQGPNEQFF
size: once; D: .; J: TRBJ1-2; V: TRBV11-2; DNA: TGTGCCAGCAGCTATCAGGGGATTGGCTACACCTTC; CDR3: CASSYQGIGYTF
size: once; D: .; J: TRBJ2-7; V: TRBV6-6; DNA: TGTGCCAGCAGTTACCAGGGGCGCTTCGACGAGCAGTACTTC; CDR3: CASSYQGRFDEQYF
size: .; D: .; J: TRBJ1-6; V: TRBV4-3; DNA: TGCGCCAGCAGCCAAGATCTTAGGACAGCCTATAATTCACCCCTCCACTTT; CDR3: CASSQDLRTAYNSPLHF
size: .; D: .; J: TRBJ1-4; V: TRBV6-5; DNA: TGTGCCAGCAGTACACTCTCGAGGGCTAATGAAAAACTGTTTTTT; CDR3: CASSTLSRANEKLFF
size: .; D: TRBD1; J: TRBJ2-5; V: TRBV11-3; DNA: TGTGCCAGCAGCCCGGGGACAGTGGAGACCCAGTACTTC; CDR3: CASSPGTVETQYF
size: .; D: .; J: TRBJ2-7; V: TRBV6-6; DNA: TGTGCCAGCAGGAGGGGTGAACCCCTCTCGCACGAGCAGTACTTC; CDR3: CASRRGEPLSHEQYF
size: .; D: TRBD2; J: TRBJ2-7; V: TRBV7-2; DNA: TGTGCCAGCAGCTTAGTGGCGGGAGAGAACTACGAGCAGTACTTC; CDR3: CASSLVAGENYEQYF
size: .; D: .; J: TRBJ1-6; V: TRBV30; DNA: TGTGCCTATTCTCCGACGGTAATTAATTCACCCCTCCACTTT; CDR3: CAYSPTVINSPLHF
size: once; D: TRBD1; J: TRBJ1-5; V: TRBV15; DNA: TGTGCCACCAGCAGACCGATGGACAGGGCAAATCAGCCCCAGCATTTT; CDR3: CATSRPMDRANQPQHF
size: .; D: .; J: TRBJ2-5; V: TRBV5-1; DNA: TGCGCCAGCAGCTCTGGAGAGGGGGTGGAGACCCAGTACTTC; CDR3: CASSSGEGVETQYF
size: .; D: .; J: TRBJ1-1; V: TRBV29-1; DNA: TGCAGCGTTGGGCGGACGGCGAACACTGAAGCTTTCTTT; CDR3: CSVGRTANTEAFF
size: .; D: .; J: TRBJ2-3; V: TRBV6-5; DNA: TGTGCCAGCCGTCTCCCATCCACAGATACGCAGTATTTT; CDR3: CASRLPSTDTQYF
size: .; D: TRBD1; J: TRBJ1-1; V: TRBV9; DNA: TGTGCCAGCAGCGCCAACATTAGACAGGGGGCGCTGGACACTGAAGCTTTCTTT; CDR3: CASSANIRQGALDTEAFF
size: .; D: .; J: TRBJ2-4; V: TRBV19; DNA: TGTGCCAGTAGTACCGACTTTGACTGGGCCAAAAACATTCAGTACTTC; CDR3: CASSTDFDWAKNIQYF
size: .; D: .; J: TRBJ2-4; V: TRBV10-3; DNA: TGTGCCATCAGTGAGTCGAAAGTGGGGATCACAAAAAACATTCAGTACTTC; CDR3: CAISESKVGITKNIQYF
size: few; D: .; J: TRBJ2-7; V: TRBV4-3; DNA: TGCGCCAGCAGCCAAGATCTTCGGGGGTCGGAGTCCTACGAGCAGTACTTC; CDR3: CASSQDLRGSESYEQYF
size: .; D: TRBD1; J: TRBJ2-7; V: TRBV6-5; DNA: TGTGCCAGCAGAGGACAGGGGAAGGGGACCTACGAGCAGTACTTC; CDR3: CASRGQGKGTYEQYF
size: .; D: .; J: TRBJ1-4; V: TRBV14; DNA: TGTGCCAGCAGCCAAGGCGGTAGGGGGACCAAACTGTTTTTT; CDR3: CASSQGGRGTKLFF
size: .; D: .; J: TRBJ1-4; V: TRBV19; DNA: TGTGCCAGTAGTATTCTTGGGGCGGTTAATGAAAAACTGTTTTTT; CDR3: CASSILGAVNEKLFF
size: .; D: .; J: TRBJ2-3; V: TRBV5-6; DNA: TGTGCCAGCAGCCGCGGACAGATCACAGATACGCAGTATTTT; CDR3: CASSRGQITDTQYF
size: few; D: .; J: TRBJ2-2; V: TRBV2; DNA: TGTGCCAGCGGACATCGCCGCGGGGAGCTGTTTTTT; CDR3: CASGHRRGELFF
size: .; D: .; J: TRBJ1-4; V: TRBV28; DNA: TGTGCCAGCAGTTTAAGGGGGTGGGGAGGGCCCGAAAAACTGTTTTTT; CDR3: CASSLRGWGGPEKLFF
size: .; D: .; J: TRBJ2-1; V: TRBV11-2; DNA: TGTGCCAGCAGCTTATCCGGCCCCGCCTACAATGAGCAGTTCTTC; CDR3: CASSLSGPAYNEQFF
size: .; D: .; J: TRBJ1-2; V: TRBV29-1; DNA: TGCAGCGCTGGGGACGGCGGAAGATTCTATGGCTACACCTTC; CDR3: CSAGDGGRFYGYTF
size: .; D: .; J: TRBJ1-5; V: TRBV30; DNA: TGTGCCTGGAGTCCCTTGGGGTACGGCAATCAGCCCCAGCATTTT; CDR3: CAWSPLGYGNQPQHF
size: .; D: .; J: TRBJ1-3; V: TRBV6-6; DNA: TGTGCCAGCAGTTGGGACGGTAAAAACACCATATATTTT; CDR3: CASSWDGKNTIYF
size: .; D: TRBD1; J: TRBJ1-2; V: TRBV7-9; DNA: TGTGCCAGCAGCTGGCGTTTAAGGGACAGGGAAAACGTCGAACATGGCTACACCTTC; CDR3: CASSWRLRDRENVEHGYTF
size: .; D: .; J: TRBJ1-2; V: TRBV18; DNA: TGTGCCAGCTCACCACAGTCGACAGCATTTCTAGATCGTAACTATGGCTACACCTTC; CDR3: CASSPQSTAFLDRNYGYTF
size: .; D: .; J: TRBJ2-2; V: TRBV7-2; DNA: TGTGCCAGCAGCCCCATGGCGGGCAGTTACACCGGGGAGCTGTTTTTT; CDR3: CASSPMAGSYTGELFF
size: .; D: .; J: TRBJ1-5; V: TRBV4-2; DNA: TGTGCCAGCAGCCAAGATAAGGGGCGTCAGCCCCAGCATTTT; CDR3: CASSQDKGRQPQHF
size: .; D: .; J: TRBJ2-5; V: TRBV7-9; DNA: TGTGCCAGCAGCCCCGGCGGGGCCCAGTACTTC; CDR3: CASSPGGAQYF
size: .; D: .; J: TRBJ2-2; V: TRBV7-6; DNA: TGTGCCAGCAGCTTATACCTAAGTGACACCGGGGAGCTGTTTTTT; CDR3: CASSLYLSDTGELFF
size: .; D: TRBD2; J: TRBJ2-3; V: TRBV7-8; DNA: TGTGCCAGCAGCATCGGGACTAGCGGGGGGCGGCAGTATTTT; CDR3: CASSIGTSGGRQYF
size: once; D: .; J: TRBJ2-1; V: TRBV4-3; DNA: TGCGCCAGCAGCCGCCTACCCGGGAAAGAGCAGTTCTTC; CDR3: CASSRLPGKEQFF